Listed below are T cell receptor beta chains from one sample, sequenced in a study of OX40 agonist ivuxolimab in advanced cancers. The repertoire was sequenced with immunoSEQ multiplex PCR; TCRdb's copy has only in-frame clones and lacks some. The data contain about 90,000 clones, roughly 93% of them singletons. This specimen was CD4+ or CD8+ T cells sorted from blood, taken in a trial of the OX40 agonist ivuxolimab. The receptors come from an adult with an advanced solid tumor such as melanoma, head and neck, liver or kidney cancer. Each CDR3 is given without its conserved first and last residue.

j_call: TRBJ2-2
v_call: TRBV9
cdr3_aa: ASSVLAALTGELF

j_call: TRBJ2-3
v_call: TRBV29-1
cdr3_aa: SVQGRAGTDTQY

j_call: TRBJ2-3
v_call: TRBV7-2
cdr3_aa: ASSFRVAPDTQY

j_call: TRBJ2-7
v_call: TRBV5-6
cdr3_aa: ASSRLAGVREQY

j_call: TRBJ2-1
v_call: TRBV28
cdr3_aa: ASTRGGERARF

j_call: TRBJ1-4
v_call: TRBV2
cdr3_aa: ASRQGPEKLF

j_call: TRBJ2-7
v_call: TRBV7-2
cdr3_aa: ASSEAYEQY

j_call: TRBJ2-3
v_call: TRBV7-9
cdr3_aa: ASIRTSGSTDTQY

j_call: TRBJ2-2
v_call: TRBV6-6
cdr3_aa: ASSQTANTGELF

j_call: TRBJ2-2
v_call: TRBV19
cdr3_aa: ASSSGPGTGELF

j_call: TRBJ1-5
v_call: TRBV5-5
cdr3_aa: ASSLTGGNQPQH

j_call: TRBJ2-5
v_call: TRBV7-2
cdr3_aa: ASSFSYEETQY

j_call: TRBJ2-2
v_call: TRBV18
cdr3_aa: ASSRPGLHGGELF

j_call: TRBJ1-1
v_call: TRBV7-8
cdr3_aa: ASSLTGGTEAF

j_call: TRBJ2-7
v_call: TRBV7-2
cdr3_aa: ASSLNGVGYEQY

j_call: TRBJ1-2
v_call: TRBV28
cdr3_aa: ASSPRQSWVNYGYT

j_call: TRBJ2-5
v_call: TRBV11-2
cdr3_aa: ASSPPGRRETQY

j_call: TRBJ2-7
v_call: TRBV6-5
cdr3_aa: ASAQAGNSYEQY

j_call: TRBJ2-5
v_call: TRBV18
cdr3_aa: ASSPPRVGGSQETQY

j_call: TRBJ2-5
v_call: TRBV19
cdr3_aa: ASSAQGAQIKTQY

j_call: TRBJ1-6
v_call: TRBV5-6
cdr3_aa: ASSRDRGLSPLH